Below are 17 T cell receptor beta chains sequenced from a single sample in a study of T cell repertoires in cytomegalovirus infection. TCRdb reprocessed the reads via MiXCR and lists one record per CDR3 protein. Here the sample spans roughly 280,000 distinct CDR3 sequences, 20% to 25% being singletons. No antigen is known for these receptors. The sequenced sample was cultured PBMCs, obtained from culture after CMV antigen stimulation. Every receptor here comes from a human donor in good health (CMV status not recorded). Some clones in this sample may be carry-over from other donors' samples.

In this sample, this clonotype turned up many times. The rearrangement uses TRBV7-2 and TRBJ2-7, with 7 bases matching TRBD1. The germline V gene has CDR1 SGHTA and CDR2 FQGNSA. The CDR3 length is 14 residues. Trimming removed 0 bases from V and 2 bases from J; junction bases left unmatched: 1. The chain's CDR3 is CASSLARGPYEQYF. CDR3 nucleotides: TGTGCCAGCAGCTTAGCTAGGGGGCCCTACGAGCAGTACTTC.

The CDR3, as DNA: TGTGCCAGCAGCCAGGAGTATTACGAGCAGTACTTC. It codes for CASSQEYYEQYF. V usage is TRBV12-3 or TRBV12-4 and J usage is TRBJ2-7; D remains ambiguous. This CDR3 contains 12 residues. The V end was cut by 6 bases, the J end by 4 bases, with 10 bases between.

The chain carries TRBV11-3 and TRBJ1-1; weak D call: TRBD1 (5 bases). The CDR3 extends over 13 amino acids. Germline lookup yields CDR1 SGHNT and CDR2 YENEEA. V was cut by 4 bases and J by 7 bases, with 13 bases left in between. The CDR3 region has the DNA TGTGCCAGCAGCTCGGGGGGGTCATTTGAAGCTTTCTTT. Protein sequence: CASSSGGSFEAFF.

This clonotype was recorded many times. The chain links TRBV7-9 to TRBJ2-1; D uncertain. Germline-derived CDR1 and CDR2 are SEHNR and FQNEAQ (reference sequence). The CDR3 runs 13 residues. V was shortened by 2 bases and J by 5 bases, with 7 bases between the two germline ends. The CDR3: CASSLRWDNEQFF. CDR3 DNA sequence: TGTGCCAGCAGCTTAAGGTGGGACAATGAGCAGTTCTTC.

In DNA, the CDR3 is TGTGCTAGTGCTCCTTTTACAGTGGACTATGGCTACACCTTC. Its protein is CASAPFTVDYGYTF. The V call is TRBV12-5, the J call TRBJ1-2; D call uncertain. Looked up from germline, CDR1 is LGHNT and CDR2 is FRNRAP. The CDR3 covers 14 residues. V lost 7 bases and J 3 bases, leaving 15 bases between the germline ends.

The CDR3 nucleotides are TGTGCCAGCAGCGTAGGCGGTTGGGCGAGCTCTGGAAACACCATATATTTT. This sequence encodes CASSVGGWASSGNTIYF. The V and J genes are TRBV9 and TRBJ1-3; D gene unclear. The V gene's germline CDR1 is SGDLS and CDR2 YYNGEE. The V gene lost 0 bases and the J gene lost 0 bases, with 13 bases spanning the gap. CDR3 length: 17 residues.

This clonotype was seen a handful of times. The chain joins TRBV5-1 to TRBJ2-2; 9 positions match TRBD1. CDR1 and CDR2 from the germline V gene are SGHRS and YFSETQ. This CDR3 spans 17 amino acids. With 2 bases clipped from V and 0 bases from J, the junction kept 5 bases outside the gene matches. The chain's CDR3 is CASSLPDRGSNTGELFF. The CDR3 coding sequence is TGCGCCAGCAGCTTACCGGACAGGGGTTCGAACACCGGGGAGCTGTTTTTT. Based on the CDR3 plus reference TRBV5-1 and TRBJ2-2, the full variable domain is KAGVTQTPRYLIKTRGQQVTLSCSPISGHRSVSWYQQTPGQGLQFLFEYFSETQRNKGNFPGRFSGRQFSNSRSEMNVSTLELGDSALYLCASSLPDRGSNTGELFFGEGSRLTVL.

The chain couples TRBV6-2 or TRBV6-3 to TRBJ2-1; 7 bases line up with TRBD2. The CDR3 extends over 15 amino acids. Germline CDR1 MNHEY, CDR2 SVGEGT. V gave up 5 bases and J gave up 0 bases; unmatched junction bases: 4. The CDR3: CASSPSGTSYNEQFF. The CDR3 DNA reads as TGTGCCAGCAGTCCCAGCGGGACCTCCTACAATGAGCAGTTCTTC.

This clonotype was recorded many times. The chain combines TRBV28 with TRBJ1-6; D may be TRBD1 (5 bases). The CDR3 covers 14 residues. Trimming stripped 5 bases from V and 10 bases from J, with 15 bases between. CDR1 and CDR2 from the germline V gene are MDHEN and SYDVKM. CDR3 sequence reads: CASSLAQGGSPLHF. The CDR3 DNA reads as TGTGCCAGCAGTCTAGCTCAGGGAGGCTCACCCCTCCACTTT.

A remark on this clonotype: This may come from a read error, since a much larger clone is one base off. The CDR3 DNA is TGTGCCAGCAGCGGACCGGGACAGGGTACTAGCGAGAGATGGACAGATACGCAGTATTTT. This gives the protein CASSGPGQGTSERWTDTQYF. This chain joins TRBV11-2 and TRBJ2-3; TRBD1 matches at 9 bases. The germline CDR1 and CDR2 sequences are SGHAT and FQNNGV. The V gene end was trimmed by 5 bases and the J gene end by 3 bases; junction bases not matched to a gene: 21. The CDR3 has 20 amino acids.

This clonotype came up a few times. The chain uses TRBV25-1 and TRBJ1-6; D remains unclear. Germline CDR1 and CDR2: MGHDK and SYGVNS. The CDR3 has 14 residues. Trimming took off 2 bases at V and 7 bases at J, with 9 bases between the two ends. CDR3 in amino acids: CASSEVFGNSPLHF. The CDR3 coding sequence is TGTGCCAGCAGTGAAGTCTTCGGGAATTCACCCCTCCACTTT.

The CDR3 sequence is CASSQEGSGSFDTQYF. The DNA of the CDR3 is TGCGCCAGCAGCCAAGAAGGGAGCGGGAGTTTTGATACGCAGTATTTT. The chain uses TRBV4-1 and TRBJ2-3, with 8 bases aligning to TRBD2. Germline CDR1 and CDR2: MGHRA and YSYEKL. This CDR3 contains 16 residues. V trimming: 0 bases; J trimming: 6 bases; junction bases outside the gene matches: 8.

The chain is built from TRBV4-2 and TRBJ1-5; no reliable D call. Germline lookup yields CDR1 LGHNA and CDR2 YNFKEQ. The CDR3 is 15 residues long. With 1 base removed from V and 6 bases from J, the gap between germline ends came to 13 bases. The CDR3 loop reads CASSQGLQSPQPQHF. The CDR3 DNA is TGTGCCAGCAGCCAAGGACTGCAAAGTCCTCAGCCCCAGCATTTT.

The chain links TRBV7-9 to TRBJ2-1, with D possibly matching TRBD2 (5 bases). The CDR3 extends over 16 amino acids. With 1 base removed from V and 8 bases from J, the gap between germline ends came to 18 bases. Germline V gene data show CDR1 as SEHNR and CDR2 as FQNEAQ (reference sequence). The CDR3 loop is CASSLDPGLKAHEQFF. The DNA for the CDR3 is TGTGCCAGCAGCTTAGACCCCGGACTTAAGGCACATGAGCAGTTCTTC.

V usage is TRBV10-2 and J usage is TRBJ2-7; TRBD2 matches 12 bases. Germline V CDR1 and CDR2: WSHSY, SAAADI. V dropped 6 bases and J dropped 2; count of bases not matched to a gene: 5. The CDR3 length is 15 residues. This CDR3 is CASSPTSGGPYEQYV. The DNA of the CDR3 is TGCGCCAGCAGCCCAACTAGCGGGGGGCCCTACGAGCAGTACGTC.

This rearrangement joins TRBV20-1 to TRBJ1-4; D is uncertain. V lost 2 bases to trimming and J lost 1 base, with 8 bases between them. The CDR3 is made up of 14 amino acids. Germline values: CDR1 DFQATT, CDR2 SNEGSKA (reference sequence). CDR3 residues: CSARLRRTNEKLFF. CDR3 DNA: TGCAGTGCTAGACTCCGCCGAACTAATGAAAAACTGTTTTTT.

This chain uses TRBV2 with TRBJ1-5; TRBD1 might be the D (5 bases). V shed 6 bases and J shed 2 bases, with 14 bases lying between them. Germline values: CDR1 SNHLY, CDR2 FYNNEI. The CDR3 consists of 15 residues. DNA of the CDR3: TGTGCCAGCAGCCGGGGGGGAAGGGGCAATCAGCCCCAGCATTTT. Residues: CASSRGGRGNQPQHF.